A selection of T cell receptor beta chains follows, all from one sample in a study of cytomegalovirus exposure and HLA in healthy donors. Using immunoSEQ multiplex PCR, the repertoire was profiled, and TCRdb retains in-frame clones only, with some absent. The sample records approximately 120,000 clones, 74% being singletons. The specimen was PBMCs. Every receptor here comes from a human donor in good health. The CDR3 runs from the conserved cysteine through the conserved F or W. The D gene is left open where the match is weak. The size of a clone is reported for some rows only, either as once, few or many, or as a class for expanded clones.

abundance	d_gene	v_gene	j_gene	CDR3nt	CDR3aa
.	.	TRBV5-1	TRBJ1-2	TGCGCCAGCAGCTTGGACCGGGGCTACACCTTC	CASSLDRGYTF
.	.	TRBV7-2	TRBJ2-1	TGTGCCAGCAGCTCAGGTGACGGGGTCGTATACAATGAGCAGTTCTTC	CASSSGDGVVYNEQFF
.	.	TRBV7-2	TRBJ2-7	TGTGCCAGCAGCTTAGGGCCAGGGGCCCACGAGCAGTACTTC	CASSLGPGAHEQYF
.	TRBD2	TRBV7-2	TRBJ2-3	TGTGCCAGCAGCCCGCCGAGGGTAGCGGGAAGTTCAGATACGCAGTATTTT	CASSPPRVAGSSDTQYF
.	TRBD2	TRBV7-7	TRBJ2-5	TGTGCTAGCAGCTTAGCGGGCGGGGAGACCCAGTACTTC	CASSLAGGETQYF
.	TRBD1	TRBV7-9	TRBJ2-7	TGTTCCAGCAGCCCGTGGACAGGGTTGGGGCAGTACTTC	CSSSPWTGLGQYF
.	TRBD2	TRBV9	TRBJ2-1	TGTGCCAGCAGCGTAAGCGGGGGCTCCTACAATGAGCAGTTCTTC	CASSVSGGSYNEQFF
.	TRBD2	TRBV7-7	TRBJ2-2	TGTGCCAGCAGCTTAGGGGAGGGTCTTAACACCGGGGAGCTGTTTTTT	CASSLGEGLNTGELFF
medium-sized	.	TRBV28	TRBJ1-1	TGTGCAGGAGGGGATGCCACTGAAGCTTTCTTT	CAGGDATEAFF
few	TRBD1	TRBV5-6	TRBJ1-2	TGTGCCAGCAGCGTGACAGGGACTGATGGCTACACCTTC	CASSVTGTDGYTF
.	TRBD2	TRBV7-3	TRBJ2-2	TGTGCCAGCAGCAAACAAGGGACTAGCGTAAGCGGGGAGCTGTTTTTT	CASSKQGTSVSGELFF
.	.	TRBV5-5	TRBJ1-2	TGTGCCAGCAGCTTGGTGGGAGGGAGCTATGGCTACACCTTC	CASSLVGGSYGYTF
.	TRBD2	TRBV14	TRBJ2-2	TGTGCCAGCAGCCAAGAGGCGGGAGTAATCACCGGGGAGCTGTTTTTT	CASSQEAGVITGELFF
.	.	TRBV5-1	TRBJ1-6	TGCGCCAGCAGCGAACAGGGTAAAGAATCACCCCTCCACTTT	CASSEQGKESPLHF